The T cell receptor (beta chain) described here comes from a study of T cell repertoires in cytomegalovirus infection. Whole-study context: Public signatures in TCR beta pointed to CMV infection and matching HLA type.

From the reads, TCRdb called clonotypes with MiXCR, one entry per CDR3 protein. Of hundreds of thousands of distinct CDR3 sequences listed, approximately 31% are singletons. The CDR3 extends over 13 amino acids. The V gene lost 7 bases and the J gene lost 4 bases, with 11 bases spanning the gap. Looked up from germline, CDR1 is LGHNT and CDR2 is FRNRAP. At least ten counts were recorded for this clonotype. The chain is built from TRBV12-5 and TRBJ2-1, with D tentatively TRBD2 (5 bases). This clonotype originated in a human donor in good health (CMV status not recorded). Some clones in this sample may be carry-over from other donors' samples. Sequencing input: PBMCs. Here the CDR3 reads CASAGGIYNEQFF. CDR3 in DNA: TGTGCTAGTGCCGGAGGTATTTACAATGAGCAGTTCTTC.